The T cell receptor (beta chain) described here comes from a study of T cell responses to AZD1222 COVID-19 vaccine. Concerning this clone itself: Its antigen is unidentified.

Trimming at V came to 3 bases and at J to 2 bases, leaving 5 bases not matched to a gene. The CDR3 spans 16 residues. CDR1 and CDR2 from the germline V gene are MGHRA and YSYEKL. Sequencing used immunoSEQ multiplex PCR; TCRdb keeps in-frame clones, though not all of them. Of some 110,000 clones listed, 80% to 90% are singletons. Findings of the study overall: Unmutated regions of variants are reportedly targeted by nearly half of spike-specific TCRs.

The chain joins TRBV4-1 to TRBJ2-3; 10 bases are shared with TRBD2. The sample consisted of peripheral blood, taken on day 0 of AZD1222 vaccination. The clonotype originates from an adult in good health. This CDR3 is CASSQATSGYTDTQYF. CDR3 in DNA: TGCGCCAGCAGCCAGGCGACTAGCGGGTACACAGATACGCAGTATTTT.